The following is a T cell receptor beta chain sequence with its context. Its matching antigen is unknown. Participants comprised healthy donors of bone marrow. This CDR3 has 13 residues. Germline lookup yields CDR1 SNHLY and CDR2 FYNNEI. Trimming removed 7 bases from V and 3 bases from J, with 13 bases in between. The PCR ran on 60 Vbeta and 13 Jbeta primers. Generated by immunoSEQ multiplex PCR, the TCRdb table keeps only in-frame clones and is missing some. The sample has some 91,000 clones; roughly 80% are singletons. This sample was included in a study of cytomegalovirus exposure and HLA in healthy donors. Study results and limitations: A later analysis found TCR association rates differed by HLA locus, highest for DRB1 and lowest for HLA-C. Later analysis found that TCR beta chains associated with HLA were more clonally expanded than other, equally common chains.

Sequencing input: PBMCs. The sequence came from a man aged 35-49 years in good health and CMV-seropositive. V usage is TRBV2 and J usage is TRBJ2-7; possible D gene TRBD1, 5 bases. The CDR3 nucleotides read TGTGCCAGCACGAACAGGCCAGACTACGAGCAGTACTTC. Translated: CASTNRPDYEQYF.